Given below is one T cell receptor beta chain in context. TCRdb used MiXCR to reprocess the 5' RACE reads, holding one entry per CDR3 protein. This sample carries hundreds of thousands of distinct CDR3 sequences, approximately 13% of them seen once, and the ten largest clones take more than 12%. This CDR3 is built from 18 residues. Germline loops: CDR1 SGHAT, CDR2 FQDESV (reference sequence). Trimming cost V 4 bases and J 0 bases; bases outside gene matches: 12. This sample is part of a study of T cells after yellow fever vaccination. Sample: PBMCs, taken on the day of the yellow fever booster vaccination. This receptor was identified in a man aged 25 to 40 who received the YFV17D yellow fever vaccine. The V call is TRBV11-1, the J call TRBJ2-3; 8 nucleotides align to TRBD1. The CDR3 coding sequence is TGTGCCAGCAGCTCGAACCTCGGGACAGGTATTAGCACAGATACGCAGTATTTT. This gives the protein CASSSNLGTGISTDTQYF.